Listed here are 8 T cell receptor beta chains from one sample, sequenced in a study of T cells expressing NK-cell markers. One entry per CDR3 protein, without DNA, is what TCRdb gives after re-calling the 5' RACE reads. This sample contains approximately 460,000 distinct CDR3 sequences. Sequenced material: blood T cells: a sorted CD56 or NKG2C T cell subset, CD4+ or CD8+ T cells, or bulk PBMC T cells (not recorded which). The source is a woman aged 18-70 years in good health.

V and J are TRBV20-1 and TRBJ2-2; TCRdb's assignment of TRBD1 cannot be checked, as there is no DNA. This CDR3 contains 15 residues. In germline, CDR1 is DFQATT, CDR2 SNEGSKA (reference sequence). Here the CDR3 reads CSARDHTGHTGELFF.

The chain combines TRBV5-1 with TRBJ2-3; TCRdb selects TRBD1, and the lack of DNA leaves this call unchecked. From germline, CDR1 is SGHRS and CDR2 YFSETQ. The CDR3 length is 15 residues. The chain's CDR3 is CASAWTSGGADTQYF. Filled out from reference TRBV5-1 and TRBJ2-3, the complete variable domain reads KAGVTQTPRYLIKTRGQQVTLSCSPISGHRSVSWYQQTPGQGLQFLFEYFSETQRNKGNFPGRFSGRQFSNSRSEMNVSTLELGDSALYLCASAWTSGGADTQYFGPGTRLTVL.

The V gene is TRBV12-3 or TRBV12-4, the J gene TRBJ2-5; the D call from TCRdb, TRBD1, cannot be confirmed without DNA. This CDR3 has 14 residues. The CDR3 sequence is CASSKGQERETQYF.

The rearrangement joins TRBV6-2 or TRBV6-3 to TRBJ2-3. In germline, CDR1 is MNHEY, CDR2 SVGEGT. The CDR3 loop spans 12 amino acids. The CDR3 loop reads CASHLDPDTQYF.

The rearrangement joins TRBV30 to TRBJ1-5; TCRdb's D call of TRBD1 is untestable without DNA. This CDR3 has 17 residues. CDR1 is GTSNPN and CDR2 is SVGIG in the germline V gene (reference sequence). This CDR3 is CAWSPHPRTGVNQPQHF.

The V call is TRBV6-1, the J call TRBJ2-2; the D call of TRBD2 rests on TCRdb alone, since no DNA is present to check it. Per germline, CDR1 MNHNS and CDR2 SASEGT. There are 16 residues in the CDR3. CDR3 residues: CASSEGGDLVTGELFF.

The chain links TRBV5-1 to TRBJ2-3. Looked up from germline, CDR1 is SGHRS and CDR2 is YFSETQ. The CDR3 is 12 residues long. CDR3 in amino acids: CASSLWAGAQYF.

The chain recombines TRBV24-1 with TRBJ1-5. The germline V gene encodes CDR1 KGHDR and CDR2 SFDVKD. The CDR3 is 17 residues long. The CDR3 region is CATSDPNLGYSNQPQHF.